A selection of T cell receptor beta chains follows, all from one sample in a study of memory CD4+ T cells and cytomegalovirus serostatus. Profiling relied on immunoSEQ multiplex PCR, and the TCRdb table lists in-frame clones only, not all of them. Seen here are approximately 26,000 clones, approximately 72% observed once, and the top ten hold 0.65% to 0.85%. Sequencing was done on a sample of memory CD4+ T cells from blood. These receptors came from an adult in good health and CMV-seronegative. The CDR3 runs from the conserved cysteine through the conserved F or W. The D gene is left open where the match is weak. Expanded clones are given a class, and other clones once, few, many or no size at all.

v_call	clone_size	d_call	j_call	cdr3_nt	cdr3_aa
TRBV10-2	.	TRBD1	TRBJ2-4	TGCGCCAGCAGGGGGACAGAGAAAAACATTCAGTACTTC	CASRGTEKNIQYF
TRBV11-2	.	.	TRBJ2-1	TGTGCCAGCAGCTTAGAGCGAGGGCGAGGCTCCTACAATGAGCAGTTCTTC	CASSLERGRGSYNEQFF
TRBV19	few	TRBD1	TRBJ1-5	TGTGCCAGTAGTTCCCCGGGACAGGGGAACAATCAGCCCCAGCATTTT	CASSSPGQGNNQPQHF
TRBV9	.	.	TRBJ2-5	TGTGCCAGCAGCGTAGGTCCCGAGCAAGAGACCCAGTACTTC	CASSVGPEQETQYF
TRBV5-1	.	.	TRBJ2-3	TGCGCCAGCAGCTTGGGGTATAGGCAGGGTCCCCGCACAGATACGCAGTATTTT	CASSLGYRQGPRTDTQYF
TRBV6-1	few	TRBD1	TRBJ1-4	TGTGCCAGCAGCTTGACAGGGATCGGTGAAAAACTGTTTTTT	CASSLTGIGEKLFF
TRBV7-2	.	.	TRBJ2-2	TGTGCCAGCAGCCCAACCTTTGCATCGAACACCGGGGAGCTGTTTTTT	CASSPTFASNTGELFF
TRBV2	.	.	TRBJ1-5	TGTGCCAGCAGTGAAAGTAGGGACAATCAGCCCCAGCATTTT	CASSESRDNQPQHF
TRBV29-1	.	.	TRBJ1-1	TGCAGCGTTGGGAGTGACCTTTTCCAGAAAGCTTTCTTT	CSVGSDLFQKAFF
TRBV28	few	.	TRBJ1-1	TGTGCCAGCAGTTTAGGGGGGAATATGAACACTGAAGCTTTCTTT	CASSLGGNMNTEAFF
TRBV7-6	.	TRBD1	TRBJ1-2	TGTGCCAGCAGACCACAGGGGGAGGATGGCTACACCTTC	CASRPQGEDGYTF
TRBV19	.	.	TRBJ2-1	TGTGCCAGTAGTATAGGGACACTGGGCTGGGGAGCCTACAATGAGCAGTTCTTC	CASSIGTLGWGAYNEQFF
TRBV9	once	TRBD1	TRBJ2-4	TGTGCCAGCAGCGTAGAACCGGGACAGGGTGGAGGCGTTCAGTACTTC	CASSVEPGQGGGVQYF
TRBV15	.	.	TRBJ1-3	TGTGCCACCAGCAGAGACGGCTCTGGAAACACCATATATTTT	CATSRDGSGNTIYF
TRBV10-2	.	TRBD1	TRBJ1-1	TGCGCCAGCAGTGAGGGGGGGGACAGGGGTTCGGCTGAAGCTTTCTTT	CASSEGGDRGSAEAFF
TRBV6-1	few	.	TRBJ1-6	TGTGCCAGCAGTGAAGGAGTTGGTAATTCACCCCTCCACTTT	CASSEGVGNSPLHF
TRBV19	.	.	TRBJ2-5	TGTGCCAGTAGTACGGCTAGTGGGACCCAGTACTTC	CASSTASGTQYF
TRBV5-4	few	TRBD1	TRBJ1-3	TGTGCCAGCAGCTCAGACAGGGACTCTGGAAACACCATATATTTT	CASSSDRDSGNTIYF
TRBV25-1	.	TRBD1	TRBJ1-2	TGTGCCAGCAGTGAAACATCTAGGACAGGCCGCTACACCTTC	CASSETSRTGRYTF
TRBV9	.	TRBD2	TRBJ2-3	TGTGCCAGCAGCGTAGGGCGGGGGGGCGGCGCAGATACGCAGTATTTT	CASSVGRGGGADTQYF